This T cell receptor (beta chain) was profiled in a study of shared T cell receptors in the human thymus. Clones were read by immunoSEQ multiplex PCR, and TCRdb kept only the in-frame ones, dropping some. The sample carries about 540,000 clones, 75% to 80% recorded once. The CDR3 is 15 residues long. V was pared by 4 bases and J by 8 bases, with 14 bases of the junction left unmatched. Germline CDR1 SGHTS, CDR2 YDEGEE. These sequences were also reported in another study, on human thymus T cells.

The gene calls are TRBV5-8 and TRBJ1-2; 7 bases fit TRBD1. The origin of this receptor is a boy under two years old with a congenital heart defect. Sequenced material: thymocytes. This CDR3 is CASSLLQGGSSGYTF. The CDR3 DNA follows: TGTGCCAGCAGCCTGCTTCAAGGGGGCAGTTCGGGCTACACCTTC.